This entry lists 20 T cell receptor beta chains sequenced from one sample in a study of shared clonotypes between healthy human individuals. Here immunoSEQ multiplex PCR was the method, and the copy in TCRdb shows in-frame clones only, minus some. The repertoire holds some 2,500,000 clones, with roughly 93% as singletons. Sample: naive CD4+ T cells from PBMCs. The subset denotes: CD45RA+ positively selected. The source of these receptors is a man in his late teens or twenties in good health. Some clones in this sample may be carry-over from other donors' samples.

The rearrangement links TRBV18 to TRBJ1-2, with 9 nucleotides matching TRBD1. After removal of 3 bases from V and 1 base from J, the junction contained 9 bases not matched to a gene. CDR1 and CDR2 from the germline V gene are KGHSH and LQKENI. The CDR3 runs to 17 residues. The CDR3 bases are TGTGCCAGCTCACCTAGGCGGACAGGGGAAAATAACTATGGCTACACCTTC. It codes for CASSPRRTGENNYGYTF.

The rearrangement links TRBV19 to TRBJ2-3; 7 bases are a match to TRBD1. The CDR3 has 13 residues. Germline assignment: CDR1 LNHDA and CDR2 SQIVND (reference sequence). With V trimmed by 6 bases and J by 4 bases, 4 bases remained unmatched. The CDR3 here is CASRPTGSDTQYF. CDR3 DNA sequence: TGTGCCAGTAGACCGACAGGGTCAGATACGCAGTATTTT.

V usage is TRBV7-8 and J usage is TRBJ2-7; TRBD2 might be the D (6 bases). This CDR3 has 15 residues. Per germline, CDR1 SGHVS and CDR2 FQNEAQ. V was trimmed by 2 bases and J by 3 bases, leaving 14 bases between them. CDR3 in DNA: TGTGCCAGCAGCTTATATGGAGGGGTAAACTACGAGCAGTACTTC. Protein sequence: CASSLYGGVNYEQYF.

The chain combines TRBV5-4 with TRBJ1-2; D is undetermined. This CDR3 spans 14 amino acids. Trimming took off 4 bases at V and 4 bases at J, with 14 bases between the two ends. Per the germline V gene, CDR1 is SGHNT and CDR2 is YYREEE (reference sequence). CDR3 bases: TGTGCCAGCAGCCCTGACTCCATGGGCTATGGCTACACCTTC. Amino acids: CASSPDSMGYGYTF.

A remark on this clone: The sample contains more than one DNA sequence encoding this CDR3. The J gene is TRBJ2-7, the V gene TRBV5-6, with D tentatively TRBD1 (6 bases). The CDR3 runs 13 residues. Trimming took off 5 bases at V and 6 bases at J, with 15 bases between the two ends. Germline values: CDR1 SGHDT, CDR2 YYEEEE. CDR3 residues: CASRLTGGSEQYF. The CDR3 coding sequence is TGTGCCAGCAGACTCACTGGGGGCTCCGAGCAGTACTTC.

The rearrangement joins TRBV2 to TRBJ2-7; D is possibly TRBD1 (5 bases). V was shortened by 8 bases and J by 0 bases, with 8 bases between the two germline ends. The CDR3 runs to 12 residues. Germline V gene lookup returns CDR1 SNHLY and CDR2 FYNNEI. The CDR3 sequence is CASWGSSYEQYF. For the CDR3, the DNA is TGTGCCAGCTGGGGCTCCTCCTACGAGCAGTACTTC.

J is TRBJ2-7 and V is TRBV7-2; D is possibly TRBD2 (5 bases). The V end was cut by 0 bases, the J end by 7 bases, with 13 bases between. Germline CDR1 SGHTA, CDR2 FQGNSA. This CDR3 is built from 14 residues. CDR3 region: CASSLALSGLEQYF. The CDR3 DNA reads TGTGCCAGCAGCTTAGCGCTAAGTGGACTTGAGCAGTACTTC.

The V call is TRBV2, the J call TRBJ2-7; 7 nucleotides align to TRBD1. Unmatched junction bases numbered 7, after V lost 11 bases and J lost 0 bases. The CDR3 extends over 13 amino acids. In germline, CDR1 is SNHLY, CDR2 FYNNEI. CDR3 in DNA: TGTGCCTCCGAACAGGGGAACTCCTACGAGCAGTACTTC. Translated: CASEQGNSYEQYF.

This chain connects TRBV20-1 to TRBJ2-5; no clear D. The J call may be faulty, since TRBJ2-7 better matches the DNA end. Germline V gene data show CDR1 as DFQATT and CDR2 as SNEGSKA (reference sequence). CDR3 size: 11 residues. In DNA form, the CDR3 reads TGCAGTGCTAGAGACATCTACGAGCAGTACTTC. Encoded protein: CSARDIYEQYF.

CDR3 sequence: CASSYSPGVTYEQYF. CDR3 in DNA: TGTGCCAGCAGTTACTCGCCGGGAGTGACCTACGAGCAGTACTTC. V usage is TRBV6-6 and J usage is TRBJ2-7, with D possibly matching TRBD2 (6 bases). Trimming took off 0 bases at V and 2 bases at J, with 11 bases between the two ends. The CDR3 is 15 amino acids. Germline V gene sequence: CDR1 MNHNY, CDR2 SVGAGI (reference sequence).

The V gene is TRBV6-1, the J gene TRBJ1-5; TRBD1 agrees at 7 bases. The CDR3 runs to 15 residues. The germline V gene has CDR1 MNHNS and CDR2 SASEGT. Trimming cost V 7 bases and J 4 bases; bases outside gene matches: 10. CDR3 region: CASIDQPGGNQPQHF. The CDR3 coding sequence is TGTGCCAGCATTGATCAGCCAGGGGGGAATCAGCCCCAGCATTTT.

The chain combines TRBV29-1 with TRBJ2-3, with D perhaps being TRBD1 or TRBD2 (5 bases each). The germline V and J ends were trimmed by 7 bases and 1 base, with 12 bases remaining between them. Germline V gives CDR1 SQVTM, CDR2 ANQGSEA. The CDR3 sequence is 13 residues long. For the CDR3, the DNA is TGCAGCGCCCGGGACGGAGGCACAGATACGCAGTATTTT. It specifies CSARDGGTDTQYF.

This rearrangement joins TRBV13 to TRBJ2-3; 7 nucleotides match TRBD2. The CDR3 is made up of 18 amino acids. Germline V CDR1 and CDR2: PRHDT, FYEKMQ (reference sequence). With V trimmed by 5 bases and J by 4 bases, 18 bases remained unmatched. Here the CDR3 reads CASSRGRDYPSSADTQYF. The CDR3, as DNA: TGTGCCAGCAGCCGAGGCCGGGACTACCCTTCGAGCGCAGATACGCAGTATTTT. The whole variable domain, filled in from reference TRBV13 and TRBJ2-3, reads AAGVIQSPRHLIKEKRETATLKCYPIPRHDTVYWYQQGPGQDPQFLISFYEKMQSDKGSIPDRFSAQQFSDYHSELNMSSLELGDSALYFCASSRGRDYPSSADTQYFGPGTRLTVL.

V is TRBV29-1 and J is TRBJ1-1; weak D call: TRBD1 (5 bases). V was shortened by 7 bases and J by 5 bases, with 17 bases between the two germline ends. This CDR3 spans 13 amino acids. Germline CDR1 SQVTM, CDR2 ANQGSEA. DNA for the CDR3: TGCAGCGCGACTGGGACCCTGTTAACTGAAGCTTTCTTT. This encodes CSATGTLLTEAFF.

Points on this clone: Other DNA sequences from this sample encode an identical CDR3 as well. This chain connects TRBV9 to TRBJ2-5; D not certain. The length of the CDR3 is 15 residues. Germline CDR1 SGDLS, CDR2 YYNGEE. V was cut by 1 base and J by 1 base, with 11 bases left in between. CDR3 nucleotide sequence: TGTGCCAGCAGCGTATTTTCGGGCAGCCAAGAGACCCAGTACTTC. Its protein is CASSVFSGSQETQYF. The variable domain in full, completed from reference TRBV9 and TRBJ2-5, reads DSGVTQTPKHLITATGQRVTLRCSPRSGDLSVYWYQQSLDQGLQFLIQYYNGEERAKGNILERFSAQQFPDLHSELNLSSLELGDSALYFCASSVFSGSQETQYFGPGTRLLVL.

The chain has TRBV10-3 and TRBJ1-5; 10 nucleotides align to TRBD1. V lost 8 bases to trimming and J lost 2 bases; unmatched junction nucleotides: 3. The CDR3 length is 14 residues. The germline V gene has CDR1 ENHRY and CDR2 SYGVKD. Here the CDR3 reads CAIGDRGGNQPQHF. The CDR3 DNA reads TGTGCCATCGGGGACAGGGGTGGCAATCAGCCCCAGCATTTT.

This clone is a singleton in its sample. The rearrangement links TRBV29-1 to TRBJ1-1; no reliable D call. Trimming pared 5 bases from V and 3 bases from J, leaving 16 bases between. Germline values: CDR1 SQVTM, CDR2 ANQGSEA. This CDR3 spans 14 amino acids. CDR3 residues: CSVLWLVGDTEAFF. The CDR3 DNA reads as TGCAGCGTTTTATGGTTAGTCGGGGACACTGAAGCTTTCTTT.

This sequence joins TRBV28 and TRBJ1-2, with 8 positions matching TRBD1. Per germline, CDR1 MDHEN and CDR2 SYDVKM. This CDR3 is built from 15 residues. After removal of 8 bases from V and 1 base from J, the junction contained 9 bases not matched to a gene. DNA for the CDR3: TGTGCCAGCGGAACAGGGGGATTTTATAACTATGGCTACACCTTC. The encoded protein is CASGTGGFYNYGYTF.

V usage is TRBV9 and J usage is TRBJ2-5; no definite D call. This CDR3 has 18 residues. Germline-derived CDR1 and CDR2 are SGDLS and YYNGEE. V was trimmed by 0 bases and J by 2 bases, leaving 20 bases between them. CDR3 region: CASSVAYPGGPLQETQYF. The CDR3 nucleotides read TGTGCCAGCAGCGTAGCTTATCCGGGTGGACCGCTACAAGAGACCCAGTACTTC.

The CDR3 spells CASSAGGFNYGYTF. CDR3 in DNA: TGTGCCAGCAGCGCCGGGGGTTTTAACTATGGCTACACCTTC. J is TRBJ1-2 and V is TRBV9; tentative D call: TRBD1 (5 bases). Germline V gene data show CDR1 as SGDLS and CDR2 as YYNGEE. The V gene lost 3 bases and the J gene lost 1 base, with 10 bases spanning the gap. The CDR3 totals 14 residues.